This TCR beta chain is drawn from a study of T cell changes during pregnancy in multiple sclerosis. Profiled with immunoSEQ multiplex PCR; TCRdb holds only in-frame clones, not every one. The sample lists around 42,000 clones, more than 90% occurring once. This CDR3 comprises 19 residues. J lost 0 bases, V lost 6 bases, and 12 bases had no gene match. The germline CDR1 and CDR2 sequences are MNHEY and SMNVEV (reference sequence). J is TRBJ1-4 and V is TRBV27; 11 bases fit TRBD1. This specimen was CD4+ T cells from peripheral blood mononuclear cells, taken after pregnancy. This receptor was taken from a female donor in good health, enrolled as a control in a pregnancy study. CDR3 bases: TGTGCCAGCAGGCAGATCGGGACAGGGGGTATCTCAACTAATGAAAAACTGTTTTTT. Protein: CASRQIGTGGISTNEKLFF.